The source of this TCR beta chain is a study of cytomegalovirus exposure and HLA in healthy donors. PCR amplification relied on 60 Vbeta primers (plus 13 Jbeta primers). Produced via immunoSEQ multiplex PCR; TCRdb's table is partial and in-frame only. The table has tens of thousands of clones, around 82% seen once. V trimming: 1 base; J trimming: 8 bases; junction bases outside the gene matches: 9. The CDR3 contains 17 residues. Germline values: CDR1 SGHAT, CDR2 FQDESV (reference sequence). The source is a man aged 18 to 30 in good health and CMV-seronegative. This chain links TRBV11-1 with TRBJ2-1; 12 bases line up with TRBD2. What was sequenced was PBMCs. In DNA form, the CDR3 reads TGTGCCAGCAGCTTAGAACCTAGCGGGGGGGCGACCCATGAGCAGTTCTTC. This codes for CASSLEPSGGATHEQFF.